Following are 3 T cell receptor beta chains from one sample sequenced in a study of patients and donors after allogeneic stem cell transplantation. One entry per CDR3 protein results from TCRdb running MiXCR on the RT-PCR reads. The sample has roughly 190,000 distinct CDR3 sequences; less than 45% are singletons. The specimen was blood, either unsorted or a sorted T cell fraction (not recorded which). The receptors come from a human donor who was either an allogeneic HSCT recipient or a stem cell or donor lymphocyte infusion donor (not recorded which). It is not recorded whose cells these are; they may come from a transplant donor.

The rearrangement links TRBV4-2 to TRBJ1-1; D gene unclear. In germline, CDR1 is LGHNA, CDR2 YNFKEQ. V shed 5 bases and J shed 1 base, with 11 bases lying between them. The CDR3 length is 14 residues. CDR3 coding DNA: TGTGCCAGCAGCATGCGCGTCGGGAACACTGAAGCTTTCTTT. This codes for CASSMRVGNTEAFF.

The chain's CDR3 is CASSEGNMDEQFF. CDR3 sequence (DNA): TGTGCCAGCAGTGAGGGTAATATGGATGAGCAGTTCTTC. This chain links TRBV5-6 with TRBJ2-1, with D perhaps TRBD2 (5 bases). Germline values: CDR1 SGHDT, CDR2 YYEEEE. Between the trimmed V and J ends, which lost 5 bases and 8 bases, there was a span of 14 bases. This CDR3 is 13 amino acids long.

This clonotype has only a few counts. The V and J genes are TRBV7-9 and TRBJ1-1, with 7 bases aligning to TRBD1. Germline CDR1 reads SEHNR; CDR2 reads FQNEAQ (reference sequence). The CDR3 is made up of 18 amino acids. The trim removed 7 bases at V and 1 base at J, leaving 18 bases unmatched. The CDR3 DNA reads as TGTGCCAGCACCTCCCACCCATTACCGGGACAGCCGAACACTGAAGCTTTCTTT. Translation gives CASTSHPLPGQPNTEAFF.